The 11 T cell receptor beta chains below come from one sample, sequenced in a study of cytomegalovirus exposure and HLA in healthy donors. Primers included in the PCR were 60 Vbeta and 13 Jbeta primers. Using immunoSEQ multiplex PCR, the repertoire was profiled, and TCRdb retains in-frame clones only, with some absent. The sample lists 100,000 to 150,000 clones; about 80% were seen once. The sequenced sample was PBMCs. The receptor set was obtained from a woman in her forties in good health and CMV-seronegative.

The chain couples TRBV19 to TRBJ1-1, with 9 positions matching TRBD1. The V segment lost 6 bases and the J segment 3 bases; nucleotides outside the gene matches: 11. This CDR3 has 16 residues. Germline V gene lookup returns CDR1 LNHDA and CDR2 SQIVND (reference sequence). DNA for the CDR3: TGTGCCAGTAGAACCGGGACAGGGCGTGGGGACACTGAAGCTTTCTTT. Translated: CASRTGTGRGDTEAFF.

The chain joins TRBV28 to TRBJ2-7, with 9 bases matching TRBD1. This CDR3 contains 14 residues. The trim removed 7 bases at V and 3 bases at J, leaving 7 bases unmatched. Germline values: CDR1 MDHEN, CDR2 SYDVKM. The CDR3 sequence: CASTEGTGLYEQYF. CDR3 nucleotide sequence: TGTGCCAGCACCGAAGGGACAGGGCTCTACGAGCAGTACTTC.

The chain recombines TRBV5-4 with TRBJ2-1, with D possibly TRBD1 on 7 matching bases. Germline V CDR1 and CDR2: SGHNT, YYREEE (reference sequence). The CDR3 is 16 residues long. V lost 5 bases, J lost 0 bases, and 15 bases lay in between. CDR3 coding DNA: TGTGCCAGCAGGCAGAGACAGGGAGGCTCCTACAATGAGCAGTTCTTC. Encoded protein: CASRQRQGGSYNEQFF.

The chain recombines TRBV4-1 with TRBJ1-4, with TRBD1 matching over 7 bases. Germline values: CDR1 MGHRA, CDR2 YSYEKL. Losses at the gene ends were 1 base for V and 7 bases for J; bases not matched to a gene: 21. The CDR3 loop spans 20 amino acids. DNA for the CDR3: TGCGCCAGCAGCCAAGGTATCCCGACAGGGCGAATGGAGGAGGGTGAAAAACTGTTTTTT. Its translation: CASSQGIPTGRMEEGEKLFF.

The chain recombines TRBV12-5 with TRBJ1-5; D uncertain. CDR1 is LGHNT and CDR2 is FRNRAP in the germline V gene. CDR3 length: 13 amino acids. Trimming removed 3 bases from V and 4 bases from J, with 7 bases in between. The CDR3 here is CASGFEENQPQHF. CDR3 nucleotide sequence: TGTGCTAGTGGTTTCGAGGAGAATCAGCCCCAGCATTTT.

This CDR3 is CASSQGTSGRGTQYF. The CDR3 bases are TGCGCCAGCAGCCAAGGGACTAGCGGGAGAGGTACGCAGTATTTT. This chain links TRBV4-1 with TRBJ2-3, with TRBD2 matching 13 bases. This CDR3 contains 15 residues. Unmatched junction bases numbered 3, after V lost 1 base and J lost 8 bases. The germline CDR1 and CDR2 sequences are MGHRA and YSYEKL.

This chain joins TRBV18 and TRBJ1-6; D call uncertain. The CDR3 consists of 15 residues. In germline, CDR1 is KGHSH, CDR2 LQKENI. V lost 0 bases and J lost 4, with 7 bases in between. CDR3 coding DNA: TGTGCCAGCTCACCACCGCACAGTTATAATTCACCCCTCCACTTT. It translates to CASSPPHSYNSPLHF. Based on the CDR3 plus reference TRBV18 and TRBJ1-6, the full variable domain is NAGVMQNPRHLVRRRGQEARLRCSPMKGHSHVYWYRQLPEEGLKFMVYLQKENIIDESGMPKERFSAEFPKEGPSILRIQQVVRGDSAAYFCASSPPHSYNSPLHFGNGTRLTVT.

The CDR3 nucleotides read TGTGCCAGCAGCCCCAGACAATCGCTGGATGGCTACACCTTC. Translation gives CASSPRQSLDGYTF. The rearrangement links TRBV7-8 to TRBJ1-2, with D hard to call. From germline, CDR1 is SGHVS and CDR2 FQNEAQ. V lost 5 bases and J 6 bases, leaving 16 bases between the germline ends. The CDR3 runs 14 residues.

V and J are TRBV10-1 and TRBJ2-1; D may be TRBD2 (6 bases). V lost 2 bases, J lost 7 bases, and 15 bases lay in between. Germline V gene data show CDR1 as WNHNN and CDR2 as SYGVQD (reference sequence). The CDR3 has 15 residues. The CDR3 DNA is TGCGCCAGCAGTGAGACGGGGGTGGAGTGGAATGAGCAGTTCTTC. This translates into CASSETGVEWNEQFF.

The chain employs TRBV11-3 and TRBJ2-1; D remains unclear. Trimming shortened V by 4 bases and J by 0 bases, and 10 bases separated the two germline ends. The CDR3 is made up of 15 amino acids. CDR1 is SGHNT and CDR2 is YENEEA in the germline V gene. DNA of the CDR3: TGTGCCAGCAGCTCGAGACAAAGCTCCTACAATGAGCAGTTCTTC. Its translation is CASSSRQSSYNEQFF.

Points on this clone: Distinct nucleotide sequences in the sample also encode this CDR3. V gene TRBV9 combines with J gene TRBJ1-6; no clear D gene. CDR3 size: 14 residues. Trimming cost V 2 bases and J 9 bases, with 12 bases left between them. Germline loops: CDR1 SGDLS, CDR2 YYNGEE. In DNA form, the CDR3 reads TGTGCCAGCAGCGTGGGAGGGTCTGGTTCACCCCTCCACTTT. Its translation is CASSVGGSGSPLHF. The variable domain in full, with the rest retrieved from reference TRBV9 and TRBJ1-6, is DSGVTQTPKHLITATGQRVTLRCSPRSGDLSVYWYQQSLDQGLQFLIQYYNGEERAKGNILERFSAQQFPDLHSELNLSSLELGDSALYFCASSVGGSGSPLHFGNGTRLTVT.